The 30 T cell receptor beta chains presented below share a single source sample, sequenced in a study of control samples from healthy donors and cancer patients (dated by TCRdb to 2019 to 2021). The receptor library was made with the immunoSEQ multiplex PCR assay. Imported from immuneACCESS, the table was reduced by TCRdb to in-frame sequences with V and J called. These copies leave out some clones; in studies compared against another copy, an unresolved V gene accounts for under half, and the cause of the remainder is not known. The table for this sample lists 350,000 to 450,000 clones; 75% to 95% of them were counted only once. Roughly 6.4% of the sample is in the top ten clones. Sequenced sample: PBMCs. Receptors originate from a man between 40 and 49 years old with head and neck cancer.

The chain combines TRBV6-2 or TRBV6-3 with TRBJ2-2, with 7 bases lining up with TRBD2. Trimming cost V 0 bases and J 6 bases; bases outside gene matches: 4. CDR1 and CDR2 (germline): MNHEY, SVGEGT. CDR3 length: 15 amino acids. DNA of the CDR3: TGTGCCAGCAGTTACTCGATGGGAGGGGCCGGGGAGCTGTTTTTT. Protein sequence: CASSYSMGGAGELFF.

CDR3 DNA: TGTGCCAGCAGTTATTTAACAGGGTCGACCTACGAGCAGTACTTC. Protein: CASSYLTGSTYEQYF. The gene calls are TRBV6-5 and TRBJ2-7; D is possibly TRBD1 (6 bases). This CDR3 is 15 amino acids long. Germline CDR1 is MNHEY and CDR2 is SVGAGI. V shed 3 bases and J shed 2 bases, with 14 bases lying between them.

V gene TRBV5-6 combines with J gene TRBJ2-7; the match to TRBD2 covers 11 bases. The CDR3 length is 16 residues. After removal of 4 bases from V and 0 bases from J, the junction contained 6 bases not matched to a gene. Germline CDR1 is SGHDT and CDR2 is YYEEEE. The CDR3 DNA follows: TGTGCCAGCAGCCTAATAGGGACTAGCGGCTCCTACGAGCAGTACTTC. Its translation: CASSLIGTSGSYEQYF.

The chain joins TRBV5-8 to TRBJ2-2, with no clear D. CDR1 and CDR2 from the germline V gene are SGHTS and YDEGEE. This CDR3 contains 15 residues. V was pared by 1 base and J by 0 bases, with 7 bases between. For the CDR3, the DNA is TGTGCCAGCAGCTTGTGGGCTGCGAACACCGGGGAGCTGTTTTTT. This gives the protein CASSLWAANTGELFF.

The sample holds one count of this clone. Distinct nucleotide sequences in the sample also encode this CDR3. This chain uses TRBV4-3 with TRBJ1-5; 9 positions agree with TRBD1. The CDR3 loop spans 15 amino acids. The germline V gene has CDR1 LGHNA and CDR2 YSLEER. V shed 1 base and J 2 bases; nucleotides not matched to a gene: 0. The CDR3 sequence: CASSQGTGGNQPQHF. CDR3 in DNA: TGCGCCAGCAGCCAAGGGACAGGGGGCAATCAGCCCCAGCATTTT.

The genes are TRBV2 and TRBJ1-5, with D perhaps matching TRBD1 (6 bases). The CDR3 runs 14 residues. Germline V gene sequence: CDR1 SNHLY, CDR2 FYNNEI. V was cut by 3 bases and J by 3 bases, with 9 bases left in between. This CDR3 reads CASSDGGPNQPQHF. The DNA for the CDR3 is TGTGCCAGCAGTGATGGGGGGCCCAATCAGCCCCAGCATTTT.

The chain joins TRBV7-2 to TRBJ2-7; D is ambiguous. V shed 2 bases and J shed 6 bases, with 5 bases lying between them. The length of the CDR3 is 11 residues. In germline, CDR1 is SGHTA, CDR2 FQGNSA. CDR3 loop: CASSLNVEQYF. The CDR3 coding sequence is TGTGCCAGCAGCTTAAACGTCGAGCAGTACTTC.

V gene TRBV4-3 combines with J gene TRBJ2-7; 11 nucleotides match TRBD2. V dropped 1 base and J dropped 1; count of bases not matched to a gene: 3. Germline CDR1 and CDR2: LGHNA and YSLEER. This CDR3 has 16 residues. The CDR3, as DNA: TGCGCCAGCAGCCAAGCGGGGACTAGCGGTTCCTACGAGCAGTACTTC. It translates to CASSQAGTSGSYEQYF.

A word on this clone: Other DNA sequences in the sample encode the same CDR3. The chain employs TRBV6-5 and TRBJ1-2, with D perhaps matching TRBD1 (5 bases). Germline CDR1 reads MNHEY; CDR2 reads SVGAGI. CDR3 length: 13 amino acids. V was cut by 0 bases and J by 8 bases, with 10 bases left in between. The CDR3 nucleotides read TGTGCCAGCAGTTACTCAAGAGGGGTCGGCTACACCTTC. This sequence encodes CASSYSRGVGYTF.

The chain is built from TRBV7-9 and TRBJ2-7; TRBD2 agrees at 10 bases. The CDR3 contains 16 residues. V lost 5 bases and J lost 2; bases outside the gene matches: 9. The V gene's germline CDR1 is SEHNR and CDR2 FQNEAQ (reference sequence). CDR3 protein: CASSKAGLAGAYEQYF. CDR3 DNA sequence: TGTGCCAGCAGCAAAGCGGGGCTAGCGGGAGCCTACGAGCAGTACTTC.

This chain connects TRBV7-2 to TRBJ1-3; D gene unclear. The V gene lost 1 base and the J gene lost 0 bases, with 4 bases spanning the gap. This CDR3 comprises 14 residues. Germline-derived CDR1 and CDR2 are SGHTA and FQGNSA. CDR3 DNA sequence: TGTGCCAGCAGCTTAGACGGCTCTGGAAACACCATATATTTT. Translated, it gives CASSLDGSGNTIYF.

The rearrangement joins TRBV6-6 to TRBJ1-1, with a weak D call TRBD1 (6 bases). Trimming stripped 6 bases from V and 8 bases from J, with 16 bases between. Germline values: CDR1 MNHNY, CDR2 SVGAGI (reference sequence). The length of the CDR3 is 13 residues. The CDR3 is CASRPQGIGEAFF. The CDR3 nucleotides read TGTGCCAGCAGACCGCAGGGGATAGGGGAAGCTTTCTTT.

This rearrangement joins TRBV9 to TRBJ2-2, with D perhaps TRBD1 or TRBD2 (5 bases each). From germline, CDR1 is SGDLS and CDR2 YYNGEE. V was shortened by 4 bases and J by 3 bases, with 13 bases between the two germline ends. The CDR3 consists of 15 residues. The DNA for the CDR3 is TGTGCCAGCAGCTTTGGGACCGAACACACCGGGGAGCTGTTTTTT. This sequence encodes CASSFGTEHTGELFF.

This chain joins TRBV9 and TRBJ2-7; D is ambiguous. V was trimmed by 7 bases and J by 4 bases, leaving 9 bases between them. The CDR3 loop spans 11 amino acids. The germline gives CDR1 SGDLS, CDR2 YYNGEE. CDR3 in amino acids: CASGKGYEQYF. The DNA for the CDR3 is TGTGCCAGCGGCAAGGGTTACGAGCAGTACTTC.

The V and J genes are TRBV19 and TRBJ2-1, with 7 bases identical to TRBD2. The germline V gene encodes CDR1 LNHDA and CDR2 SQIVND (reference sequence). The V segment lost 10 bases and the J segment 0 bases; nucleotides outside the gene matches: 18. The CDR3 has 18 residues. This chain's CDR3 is CATQRRGGTTSSYNEQFF. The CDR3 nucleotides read TGTGCCACCCAGAGGAGAGGCGGGACTACGAGCTCCTACAATGAGCAGTTCTTC. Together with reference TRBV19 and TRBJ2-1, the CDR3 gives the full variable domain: DGGITQSPKYLFRKEGQNVTLSCEQNLNHDAMYWYRQDPGQGLRLIYYSQIVNDFQKGDIAEGYSVSREKKESFPLTVTSAQKNPTAFYLCATQRRGGTTSSYNEQFFGPGTRLTVL.

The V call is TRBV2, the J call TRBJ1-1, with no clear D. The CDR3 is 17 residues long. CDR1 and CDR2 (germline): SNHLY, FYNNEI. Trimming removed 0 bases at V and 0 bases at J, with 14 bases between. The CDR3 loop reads CASSEAHPYGLNTEAFF. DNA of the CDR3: TGTGCCAGCAGTGAAGCGCATCCCTACGGCCTGAACACTGAAGCTTTCTTT.

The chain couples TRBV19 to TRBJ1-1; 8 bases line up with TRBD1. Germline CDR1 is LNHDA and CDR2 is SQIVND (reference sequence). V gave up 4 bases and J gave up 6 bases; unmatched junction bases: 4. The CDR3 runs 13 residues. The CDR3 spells CASSTGQGAEAFF. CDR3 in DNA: TGTGCCAGTAGTACCGGACAGGGCGCTGAAGCTTTCTTT.

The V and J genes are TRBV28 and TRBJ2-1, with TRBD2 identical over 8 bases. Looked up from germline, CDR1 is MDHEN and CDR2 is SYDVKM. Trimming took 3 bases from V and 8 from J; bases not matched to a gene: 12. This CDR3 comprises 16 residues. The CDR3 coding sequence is TGTGCCAGCAGTTTCCGAAGCGGGGGTTATGGCGATGAGCAGTTCTTC. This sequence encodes CASSFRSGGYGDEQFF.

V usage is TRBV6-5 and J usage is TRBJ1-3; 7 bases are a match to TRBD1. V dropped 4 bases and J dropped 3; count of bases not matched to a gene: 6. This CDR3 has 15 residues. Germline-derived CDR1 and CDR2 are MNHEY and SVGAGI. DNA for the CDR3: TGTGCCAGCAGTTTGAACAGGGGACTTGGAAACACCATATATTTT. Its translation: CASSLNRGLGNTIYF.

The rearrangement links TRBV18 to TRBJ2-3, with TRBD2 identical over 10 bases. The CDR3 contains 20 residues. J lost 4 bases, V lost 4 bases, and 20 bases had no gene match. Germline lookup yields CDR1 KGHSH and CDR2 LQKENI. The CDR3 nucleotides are TGTGCCAGCTCACAACCTGGACTAGCGGTCTCCCTGACAGGTTCAGATACGCAGTATTTT. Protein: CASSQPGLAVSLTGSDTQYF.

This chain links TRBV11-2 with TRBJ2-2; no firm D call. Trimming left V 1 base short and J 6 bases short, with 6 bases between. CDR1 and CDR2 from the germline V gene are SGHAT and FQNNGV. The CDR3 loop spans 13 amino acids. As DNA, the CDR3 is TGTGCCAGCAGCTTAGTGGGGTCCGGGGAGCTGTTTTTT. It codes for CASSLVGSGELFF.

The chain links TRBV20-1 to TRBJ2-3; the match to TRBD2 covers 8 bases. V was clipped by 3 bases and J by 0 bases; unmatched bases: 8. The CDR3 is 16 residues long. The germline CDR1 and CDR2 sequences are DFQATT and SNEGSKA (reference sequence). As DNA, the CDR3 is TGCAGTGCTAGTACTTTAGCGGGATCTAGCACAGATACGCAGTATTTT. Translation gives CSASTLAGSSTDTQYF.

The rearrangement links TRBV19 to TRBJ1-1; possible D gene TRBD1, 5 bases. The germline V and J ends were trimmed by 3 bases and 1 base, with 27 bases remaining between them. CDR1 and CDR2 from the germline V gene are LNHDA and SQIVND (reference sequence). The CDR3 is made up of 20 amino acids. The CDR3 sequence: CASSISHPRTYTGENTEAFF. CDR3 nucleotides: TGTGCCAGTAGTATTTCCCATCCCCGCACATATACAGGAGAGAACACTGAAGCTTTCTTT.

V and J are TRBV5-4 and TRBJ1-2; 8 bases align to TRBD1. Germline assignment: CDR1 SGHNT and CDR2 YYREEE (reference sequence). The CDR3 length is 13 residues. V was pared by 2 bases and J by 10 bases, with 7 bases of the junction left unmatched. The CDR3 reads CASSFGQGAFYTF. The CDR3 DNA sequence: TGTGCCAGCAGCTTCGGGCAGGGGGCCTTCTACACCTTC.

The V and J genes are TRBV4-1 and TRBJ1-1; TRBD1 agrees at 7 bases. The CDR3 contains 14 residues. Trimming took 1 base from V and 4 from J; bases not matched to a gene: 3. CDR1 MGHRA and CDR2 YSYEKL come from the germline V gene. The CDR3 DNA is TGCGCCAGCAGCCAAGTTGACAGGGTCACTGAAGCTTTCTTT. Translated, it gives CASSQVDRVTEAFF.

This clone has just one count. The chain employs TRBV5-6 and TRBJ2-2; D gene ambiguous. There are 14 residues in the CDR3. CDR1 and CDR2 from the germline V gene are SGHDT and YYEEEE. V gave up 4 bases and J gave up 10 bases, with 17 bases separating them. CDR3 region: CASSPADVLMELFF. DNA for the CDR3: TGTGCCAGCAGCCCCGCCGACGTCTTAATGGAGCTGTTTTTT.

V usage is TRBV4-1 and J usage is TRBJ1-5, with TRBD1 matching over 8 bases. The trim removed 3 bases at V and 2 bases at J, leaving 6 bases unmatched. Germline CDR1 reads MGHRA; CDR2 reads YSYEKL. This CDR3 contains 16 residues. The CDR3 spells CASSQAGQGGNQPQHF. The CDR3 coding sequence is TGCGCCAGCAGCCAGGCCGGACAGGGCGGCAATCAGCCCCAGCATTTT.

The CDR3 is CASSFFGTSGQGELFF. CDR3 DNA: TGTGCCAGCAGCTTTTTCGGGACTAGCGGCCAAGGGGAGCTGTTTTTT. J is TRBJ2-2 and V is TRBV7-3; 11 bases are shared with TRBD2. The CDR3 sequence is 16 residues long. V lost 3 bases, J lost 8 bases, and 8 bases stayed unmatched. Germline assignment: CDR1 SGHTA and CDR2 FQGTGA.

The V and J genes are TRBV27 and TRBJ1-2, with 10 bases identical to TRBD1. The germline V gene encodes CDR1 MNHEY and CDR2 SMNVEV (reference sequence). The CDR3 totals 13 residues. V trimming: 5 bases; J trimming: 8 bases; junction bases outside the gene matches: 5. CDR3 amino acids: CASSGGTGEGYTF. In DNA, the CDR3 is TGTGCCAGCAGTGGGGGGACAGGGGAGGGCTACACCTTC.

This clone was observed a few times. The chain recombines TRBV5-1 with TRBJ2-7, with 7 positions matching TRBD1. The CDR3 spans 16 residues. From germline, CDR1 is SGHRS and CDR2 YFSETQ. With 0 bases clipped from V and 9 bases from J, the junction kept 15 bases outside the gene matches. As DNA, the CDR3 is TGCGCCAGCAGCTTGGTCGGGACAGACACTCTACGAGGGCAGTACTTC. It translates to CASSLVGTDTLRGQYF.